These 20 T cell receptor beta chains originate from one sample sequenced in a study of cytomegalovirus exposure and HLA in healthy donors. PCR involved 60 Vbeta and 13 Jbeta primers. Method: immunoSEQ multiplex PCR; TCRdb's copy keeps in-frame clones and lacks some. The sample lists hundreds of thousands of clones, almost 80% seen once, with 3.8% in the top ten. The sample comprised PBMCs. The receptor source for this set is a male donor in good health and CMV-seronegative.

The rearrangement joins TRBV2 to TRBJ1-5, with TRBD1 matching over 9 bases. Germline CDR1 SNHLY, CDR2 FYNNEI. The CDR3 contains 16 residues. The J segment lost 6 bases and the V segment lost 3 bases, leaving 9 bases of the junction unmatched. The CDR3 region is CASSDVWDRVFQPQHF. The CDR3 nucleotides are TGTGCCAGCAGTGACGTATGGGACAGGGTGTTTCAGCCCCAGCATTTT.

This chain uses TRBV30 with TRBJ2-7, with D hard to call. The V end lost 0 bases, the J end lost 4 bases, and 7 bases lay between the germline ends. CDR3 size: 12 residues. Per germline, CDR1 GTSNPN and CDR2 SVGIG (reference sequence). The CDR3 DNA reads TGTGCCTGGAGTGTACACGGGTACGAGCAGTACTTC. This sequence encodes CAWSVHGYEQYF. Supplemented by reference TRBV30 and TRBJ2-7, the full variable domain reads SQTIHQWPATLVQPVGSPLSLECTVEGTSNPNLYWYRQAAGRGLQLLFYSVGIGQISSEVPQNLSASRPQDRQFILSSKKLLLSDSGFYLCAWSVHGYEQYFGPGTRLTVT.

The chain is built from TRBV29-1 and TRBJ2-1; the match to TRBD2 covers 10 bases. The CDR3 is made up of 17 amino acids. The V and J ends lost 1 base and 7 bases, in that order; junction bases with no gene match: 13. CDR1 and CDR2 from the germline V gene are SQVTM and ANQGSEA. As DNA, the CDR3 is TGCAGCGTTGAAGGGCTTCGGGCTAGCGGGAGTACTAATGAGCAGTTCTTC. Encoded protein: CSVEGLRASGSTNEQFF.

The chain links TRBV6-5 to TRBJ2-5; TRBD2 agrees at 9 bases. The J call may be faulty, since TRBJ2-7 better matches the DNA end. Looked up from germline, CDR1 is MNHEY and CDR2 is SVGAGI. The CDR3 loop spans 14 amino acids. The CDR3 loop reads CASSRAGGMGEQYF. Written as DNA, the CDR3 is TGTGCCAGCAGCCGGGCGGGGGGGATGGGCGAGCAGTACTTC.

The J gene is TRBJ2-7, the V gene TRBV7-9, with 8 bases aligning to TRBD2. V lost 4 bases to trimming and J lost 3 bases; unmatched junction nucleotides: 8. Looked up from germline, CDR1 is SEHNR and CDR2 is FQNEAQ (reference sequence). The CDR3 runs to 15 residues. CDR3 sequence: CASSYAGGEVYEQYF. The CDR3 DNA sequence: TGTGCCAGCAGCTATGCGGGGGGCGAAGTCTACGAGCAGTACTTC.

This chain links TRBV4-1 with TRBJ2-7; D uncertain. The CDR3 is 18 amino acids. Trimming removed 0 bases at V and 6 bases at J, with 24 bases between. The germline V gene encodes CDR1 MGHRA and CDR2 YSYEKL. Here the CDR3 reads CASSQDSGASLFSGEQYF. CDR3 DNA sequence: TGCGCCAGCAGCCAAGACTCTGGAGCGTCGCTTTTCTCCGGCGAGCAGTACTTC.

The chain recombines TRBV2 with TRBJ2-7, with a weak D call TRBD1 (7 bases). CDR1 SNHLY and CDR2 FYNNEI come from the germline V gene. V was trimmed by 7 bases and J by 6 bases, leaving 19 bases between them. The CDR3 spans 14 residues. In nucleotides, the CDR3 is TGTGCCAGCATTAAGACAGGGAGGAGCGGCGAGCAGTACTTC. It translates to CASIKTGRSGEQYF.

CDR3 nucleotide sequence: TGTGCCAGCAGCAGTCGACAGGGAGGCCGGGACAATGAGCAGTTCTTC. It encodes CASSSRQGGRDNEQFF. The chain carries TRBV7-9 and TRBJ2-1; D is perhaps TRBD1 (7 bases). V lost 5 bases and J 5 bases, leaving 19 bases between the germline ends. Germline V CDR1 and CDR2: SEHNR, FQNEAQ (reference sequence). The CDR3 is made up of 16 amino acids.

A few counts support this clone. The chain carries TRBV6-5 and TRBJ1-2; 7 nucleotides align to TRBD1. CDR3 length equals 15 residues. Germline loops: CDR1 MNHEY, CDR2 SVGAGI. V dropped 2 bases and J dropped 0; count of bases not matched to a gene: 3. CDR3 residues: CASSYDRVANYGYTF. Here the CDR3 DNA reads TGTGCCAGCAGTTACGACAGGGTAGCTAACTATGGCTACACCTTC.

This clone was recorded a few times. The chain is built from TRBV15 and TRBJ1-1; 9 bases fit TRBD1. The germline CDR1 and CDR2 sequences are LNHNV and YYDKDF (reference sequence). The V gene end was trimmed by 6 bases and the J gene end by 2 bases; junction bases not matched to a gene: 7. The CDR3 runs to 15 residues. In DNA form, the CDR3 reads TGTGCCACCAGAGGCGGGGGACAGGGAAACACTGAAGCTTTCTTT. Protein sequence: CATRGGGQGNTEAFF.

The chain employs TRBV27 and TRBJ2-1; D is possibly TRBD1 (6 bases). CDR3 size: 16 residues. Per germline, CDR1 MNHEY and CDR2 SMNVEV (reference sequence). Trimming took 0 bases from V and 9 from J, leaving 18 bases between them. In DNA, the CDR3 is TGTGCCAGCAGTTTATCGGTTGGACAGAAGAGGGGTGAGCAGTTCTTC. Residues: CASSLSVGQKRGEQFF.

This clone was observed a few times. This chain uses TRBV2 with TRBJ2-2; 8 bases align to TRBD1. V trimming: 6 bases; J trimming: 4 bases; junction bases outside the gene matches: 4. The CDR3 length is 14 residues. The germline CDR1 and CDR2 sequences are SNHLY and FYNNEI. CDR3 coding DNA: TGTGCCAGCAGACCCGACAGGGGCACCGGGGAGCTGTTTTTT. Amino acids: CASRPDRGTGELFF.

CDR3 nucleotide sequence: TGTGCCAGCAGCGTATCCGGGACAGGGCCCGAAAAACTGTTTTTT. It encodes CASSVSGTGPEKLFF. V usage is TRBV9 and J usage is TRBJ1-4; TRBD1 agrees at 9 bases. V shed 1 base and J 8 bases; nucleotides not matched to a gene: 6. Germline V gene data show CDR1 as SGDLS and CDR2 as YYNGEE. The CDR3 has 15 amino acids.

V gene TRBV18 combines with J gene TRBJ1-1, with TRBD1 matching 9 bases. Germline trimming cut 4 bases from V and 3 bases from J; bases unmatched to any gene: 3. The CDR3 has 14 residues. CDR1 and CDR2 from the germline V gene are KGHSH and LQKENI. As DNA, the CDR3 is TGTGCCAGCTCACTTGACAGGGGGGACACTGAAGCTTTCTTT. Its translation: CASSLDRGDTEAFF.

The chain uses TRBV18 and TRBJ2-1, with a possible D match to TRBD2 (12 bases). This CDR3 is 14 amino acids long. V lost 10 bases and J lost 15, with 28 bases in between. Germline CDR1 and CDR2: KGHSH and LQKENI. The CDR3 reads CATSTGLAGQGVFF. In DNA form, the CDR3 reads TGTGCCACATCCACTGGACTAGCGGGACAGGGGGTGTTCTTC.

This chain uses TRBV10-2 with TRBJ2-1; D remains ambiguous. CDR3 length equals 12 residues. V was clipped by 2 bases and J by 11 bases, with 10 bases between them. Germline V gene data show CDR1 as WSHSY and CDR2 as SAAADI. The CDR3 loop reads CASSETAEQQFF. CDR3 bases: TGCGCCAGCAGTGAGACGGCGGAGCAGCAGTTCTTC.

This clone was observed a few times. The gene calls are TRBV4-1 and TRBJ1-1, with D possibly TRBD1 on 5 matching bases. The CDR3 covers 16 residues. Trimming removed 4 bases at V and 0 bases at J, with 15 bases between. Germline values: CDR1 MGHRA, CDR2 YSYEKL. CDR3 residues: CASSPSGLGLNTEAFF. The CDR3, as DNA: TGCGCCAGCAGCCCGTCAGGGTTGGGTCTGAACACTGAAGCTTTCTTT.

The chain employs TRBV14 and TRBJ2-2, with TRBD1 identical over 7 bases. After removal of 5 bases from V and 4 bases from J, the junction contained 7 bases not matched to a gene. CDR3 length: 15 residues. CDR1 is SGHDN, CDR2 FVKESK, per germline. CDR3 in DNA: TGTGCCAGCAGCGTTCGGGACAGTGGCACCGGGGAGCTGTTTTTT. Protein sequence: CASSVRDSGTGELFF.

The chain recombines TRBV19 with TRBJ1-5, with 7 bases fitting TRBD1. There are 15 residues in the CDR3. The V gene end was trimmed by 4 bases and the J gene end by 3 bases; junction bases not matched to a gene: 6. Germline V lookup: CDR1 LNHDA, CDR2 SQIVND (reference sequence). CDR3 in DNA: TGTGCCAGTAGTACCGGGACAGAAATCAATCAGCCCCAGCATTTT. It specifies CASSTGTEINQPQHF.

The chain carries TRBV7-3 and TRBJ2-7; TRBD2 aligns across 7 bases. CDR3 length equals 15 residues. Unmatched junction bases numbered 8, after V lost 5 bases and J lost 1 base. In germline, CDR1 is SGHTA, CDR2 FQGTGA. The CDR3 here is CASSLEPSGSYEQYF. The CDR3 DNA follows: TGTGCCAGCAGCCTAGAACCTAGCGGTTCCTACGAGCAGTACTTC. Supplemented by reference TRBV7-3 and TRBJ2-7, the full variable domain reads GAGVSQTPSNKVTEKGKYVELRCDPISGHTALYWYRQSLGQGPEFLIYFQGTGAADDSGLPNDRFFAVRPEGSVSTLKIQRTERGDSAVYLCASSLEPSGSYEQYFGPGTRLTVT.